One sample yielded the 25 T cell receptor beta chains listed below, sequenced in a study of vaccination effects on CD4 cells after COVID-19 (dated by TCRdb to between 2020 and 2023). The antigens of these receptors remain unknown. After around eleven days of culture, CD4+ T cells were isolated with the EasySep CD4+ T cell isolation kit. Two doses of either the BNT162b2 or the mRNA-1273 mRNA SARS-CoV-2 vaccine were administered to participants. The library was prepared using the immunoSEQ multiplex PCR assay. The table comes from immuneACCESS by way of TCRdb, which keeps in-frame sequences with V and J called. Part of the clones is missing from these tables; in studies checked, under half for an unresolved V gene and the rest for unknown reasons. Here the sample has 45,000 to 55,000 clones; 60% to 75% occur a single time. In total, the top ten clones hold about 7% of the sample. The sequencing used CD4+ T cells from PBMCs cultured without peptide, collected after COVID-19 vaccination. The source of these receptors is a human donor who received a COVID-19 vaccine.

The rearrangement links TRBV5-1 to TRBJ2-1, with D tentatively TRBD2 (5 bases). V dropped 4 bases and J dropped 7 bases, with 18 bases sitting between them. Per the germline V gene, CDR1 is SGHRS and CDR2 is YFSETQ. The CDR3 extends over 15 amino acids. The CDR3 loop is CASSPTQAVVNEQFF. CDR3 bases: TGCGCCAGCAGCCCAACTCAAGCGGTGGTGAATGAGCAGTTCTTC.

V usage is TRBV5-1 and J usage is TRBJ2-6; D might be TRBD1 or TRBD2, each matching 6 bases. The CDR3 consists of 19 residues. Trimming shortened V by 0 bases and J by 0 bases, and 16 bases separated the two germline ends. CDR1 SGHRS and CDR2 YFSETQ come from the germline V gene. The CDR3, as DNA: TGCGCCAGCAGCTTGGTACGGGGGCCCCTTAGCTCTGGGGCCAACGTCCTGACTTTC. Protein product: CASSLVRGPLSSGANVLTF.

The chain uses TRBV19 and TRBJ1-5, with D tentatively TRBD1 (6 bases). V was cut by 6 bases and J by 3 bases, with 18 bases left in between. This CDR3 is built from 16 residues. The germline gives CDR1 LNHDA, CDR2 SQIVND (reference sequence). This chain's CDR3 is CASREDSRRDNQPQHF. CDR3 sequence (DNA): TGTGCCAGTAGGGAGGACAGCCGGAGGGACAATCAGCCCCAGCATTTT.

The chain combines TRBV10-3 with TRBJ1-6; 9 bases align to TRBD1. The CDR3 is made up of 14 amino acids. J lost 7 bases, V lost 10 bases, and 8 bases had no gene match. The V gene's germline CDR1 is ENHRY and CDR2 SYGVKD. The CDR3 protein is CATTGQGNNSPLHF. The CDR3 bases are TGTGCCACAACGGGACAGGGAAACAATTCACCCCTCCACTTT.

The DNA for the CDR3 is TGCGCCAGCAGCTTGGCCGTGCAGGGCACCGGGGAGCTGTTTTTT. It codes for CASSLAVQGTGELFF. The chain recombines TRBV5-1 with TRBJ2-2; TRBD1 might be the D (5 bases). Trimming shortened V by 0 bases and J by 4 bases, and 10 bases separated the two germline ends. This CDR3 contains 15 residues. Germline V lookup: CDR1 SGHRS, CDR2 YFSETQ.

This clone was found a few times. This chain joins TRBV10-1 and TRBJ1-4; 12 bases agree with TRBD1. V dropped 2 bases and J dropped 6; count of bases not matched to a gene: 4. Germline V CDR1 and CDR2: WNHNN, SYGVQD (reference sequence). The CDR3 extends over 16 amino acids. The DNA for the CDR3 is TGCGCCAGCAGTGAGGGGACAGGGGGCGTATATGAAAAACTGTTTTTT. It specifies CASSEGTGGVYEKLFF.

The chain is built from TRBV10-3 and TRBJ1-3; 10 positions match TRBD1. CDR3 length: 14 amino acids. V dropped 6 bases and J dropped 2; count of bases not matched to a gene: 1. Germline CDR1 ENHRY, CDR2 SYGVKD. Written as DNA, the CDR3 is TGTGCCATCAGGGGGACAGGGGCTGGAAACACCATATATTTT. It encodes CAIRGTGAGNTIYF.

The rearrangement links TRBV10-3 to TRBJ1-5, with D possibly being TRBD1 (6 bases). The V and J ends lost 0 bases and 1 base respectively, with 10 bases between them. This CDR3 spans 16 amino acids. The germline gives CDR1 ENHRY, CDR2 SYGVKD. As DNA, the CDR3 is TGTGCCATCAGTGAGTCCGGGGGGCTAAGCAATCAGCCCCAGCATTTT. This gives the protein CAISESGGLSNQPQHF.

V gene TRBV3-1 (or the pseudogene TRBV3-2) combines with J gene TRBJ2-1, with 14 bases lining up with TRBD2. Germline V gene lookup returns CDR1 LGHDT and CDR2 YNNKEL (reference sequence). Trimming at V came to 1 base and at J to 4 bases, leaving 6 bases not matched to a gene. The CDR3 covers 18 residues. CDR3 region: CASSQGEGTSGSYNEQFF. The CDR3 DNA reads TGTGCCAGCAGCCAAGGAGAGGGGACTAGCGGGAGTTACAATGAGCAGTTCTTC.

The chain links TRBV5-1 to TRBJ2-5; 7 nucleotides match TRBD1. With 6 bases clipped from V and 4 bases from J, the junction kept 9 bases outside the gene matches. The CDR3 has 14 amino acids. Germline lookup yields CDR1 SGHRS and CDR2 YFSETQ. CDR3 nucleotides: TGCGCCAGCACGAGACAGGGATGGGGAGAGACCCAGTACTTC. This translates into CASTRQGWGETQYF.

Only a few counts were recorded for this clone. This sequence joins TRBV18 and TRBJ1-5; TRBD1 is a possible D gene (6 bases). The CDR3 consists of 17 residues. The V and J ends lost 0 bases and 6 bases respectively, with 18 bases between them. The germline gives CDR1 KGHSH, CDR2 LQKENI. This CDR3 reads CASSPPGRWQGSQPQHF. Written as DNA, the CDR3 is TGTGCCAGCTCACCACCGGGCCGGTGGCAGGGGAGTCAGCCCCAGCATTTT. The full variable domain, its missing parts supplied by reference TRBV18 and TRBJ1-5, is NAGVMQNPRHLVRRRGQEARLRCSPMKGHSHVYWYRQLPEEGLKFMVYLQKENIIDESGMPKERFSAEFPKEGPSILRIQQVVRGDSAAYFCASSPPGRWQGSQPQHFGDGTRLSIL.

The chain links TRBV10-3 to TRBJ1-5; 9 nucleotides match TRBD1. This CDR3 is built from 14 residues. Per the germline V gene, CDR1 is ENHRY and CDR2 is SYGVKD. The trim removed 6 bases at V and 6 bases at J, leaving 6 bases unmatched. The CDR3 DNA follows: TGTGCCATCAGCCTCACAGGGGGCGGTCAGCCCCAGCATTTT. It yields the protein CAISLTGGGQPQHF.

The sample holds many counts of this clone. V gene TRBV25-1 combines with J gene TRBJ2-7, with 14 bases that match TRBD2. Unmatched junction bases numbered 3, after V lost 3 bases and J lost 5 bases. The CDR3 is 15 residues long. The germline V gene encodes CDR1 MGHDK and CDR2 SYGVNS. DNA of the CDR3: TGTGCCAGCAGTGACGTGGGACTAGCGGGGGACGAGCAGTACTTC. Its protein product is CASSDVGLAGDEQYF.

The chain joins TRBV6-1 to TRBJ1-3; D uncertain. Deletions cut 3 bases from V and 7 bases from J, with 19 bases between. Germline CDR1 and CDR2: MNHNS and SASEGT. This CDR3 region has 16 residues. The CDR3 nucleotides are TGTGCCAGCAGTGAGACTAGAGATTCGCCGTATAACACCATATATTTT. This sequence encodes CASSETRDSPYNTIYF.

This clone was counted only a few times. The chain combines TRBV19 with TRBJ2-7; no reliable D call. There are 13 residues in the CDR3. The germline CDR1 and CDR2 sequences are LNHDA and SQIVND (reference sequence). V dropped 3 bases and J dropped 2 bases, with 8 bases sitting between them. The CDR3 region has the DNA TGTGCCAGTAGTATGGGTCTGCCCTACGAGCAGTACTTC. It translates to CASSMGLPYEQYF.

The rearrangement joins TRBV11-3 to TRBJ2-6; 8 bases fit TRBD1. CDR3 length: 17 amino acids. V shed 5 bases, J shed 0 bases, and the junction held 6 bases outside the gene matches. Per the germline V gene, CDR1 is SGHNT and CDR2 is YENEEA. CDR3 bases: TGTGCCAGCAGCGCCGGGACAGGACACTCTGGGGCCAACGTCCTGACTTTC. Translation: CASSAGTGHSGANVLTF.

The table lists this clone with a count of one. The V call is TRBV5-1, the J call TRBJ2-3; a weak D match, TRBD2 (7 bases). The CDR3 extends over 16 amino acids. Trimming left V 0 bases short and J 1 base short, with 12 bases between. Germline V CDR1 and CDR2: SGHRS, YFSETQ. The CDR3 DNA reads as TGCGCCAGCAGCTTGGCTTTAGGGGGGGGCACAGATACGCAGTATTTT. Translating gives CASSLALGGGTDTQYF. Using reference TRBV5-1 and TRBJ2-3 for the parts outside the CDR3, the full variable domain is KAGVTQTPRYLIKTRGQQVTLSCSPISGHRSVSWYQQTPGQGLQFLFEYFSETQRNKGNFPGRFSGRQFSNSRSEMNVSTLELGDSALYLCASSLALGGGTDTQYFGPGTRLTVL.

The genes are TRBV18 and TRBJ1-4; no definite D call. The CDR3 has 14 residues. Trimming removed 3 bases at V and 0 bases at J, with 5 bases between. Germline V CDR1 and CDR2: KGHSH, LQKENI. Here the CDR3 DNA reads TGTGCCAGCTCACCTTCAACAACTAATGAAAAACTGTTTTTT. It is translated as CASSPSTTNEKLFF.

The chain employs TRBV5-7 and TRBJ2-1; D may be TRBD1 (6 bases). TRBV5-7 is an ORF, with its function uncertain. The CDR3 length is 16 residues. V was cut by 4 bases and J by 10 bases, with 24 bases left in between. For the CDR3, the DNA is TGTGCCAGCAGCAGACAGGAGTCGGGGTCCCAGTCCGAGCAGTTCTTC. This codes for CASSRQESGSQSEQFF.

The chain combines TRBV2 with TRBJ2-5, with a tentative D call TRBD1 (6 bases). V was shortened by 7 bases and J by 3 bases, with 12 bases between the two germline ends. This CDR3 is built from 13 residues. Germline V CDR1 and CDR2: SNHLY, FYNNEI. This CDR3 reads CASTNRAEETQYF. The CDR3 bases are TGTGCCAGCACCAACAGGGCCGAAGAGACCCAGTACTTC.

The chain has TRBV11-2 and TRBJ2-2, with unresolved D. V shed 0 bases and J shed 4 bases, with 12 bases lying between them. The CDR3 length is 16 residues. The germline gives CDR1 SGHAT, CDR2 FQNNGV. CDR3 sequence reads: CASSLDVLISTGELFF. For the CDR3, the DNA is TGTGCCAGCAGCTTAGATGTGTTAATTAGCACCGGGGAGCTGTTTTTT.

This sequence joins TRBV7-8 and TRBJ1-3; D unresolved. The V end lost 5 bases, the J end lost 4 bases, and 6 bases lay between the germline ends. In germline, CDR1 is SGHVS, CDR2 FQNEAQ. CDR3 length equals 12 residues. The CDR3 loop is CASSPQGNTIYF. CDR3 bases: TGTGCCAGCAGCCCACAGGGAAACACCATATATTTT.

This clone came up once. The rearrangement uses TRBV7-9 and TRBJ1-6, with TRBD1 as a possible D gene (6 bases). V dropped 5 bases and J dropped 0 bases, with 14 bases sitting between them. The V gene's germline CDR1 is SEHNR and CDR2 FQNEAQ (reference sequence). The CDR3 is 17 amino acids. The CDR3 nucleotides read TGTGCCAGCAGCGGGCCCAGGGGAAACTCCTATAATTCACCCCTCCACTTT. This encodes CASSGPRGNSYNSPLHF.

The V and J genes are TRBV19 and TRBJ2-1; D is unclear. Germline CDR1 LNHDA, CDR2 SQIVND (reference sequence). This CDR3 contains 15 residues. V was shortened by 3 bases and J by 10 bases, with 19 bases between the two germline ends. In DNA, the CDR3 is TGTGCCAGTAGTATCCGGGCGGAGAAGGCTTGGGAGCAGTTCTTC. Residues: CASSIRAEKAWEQFF.

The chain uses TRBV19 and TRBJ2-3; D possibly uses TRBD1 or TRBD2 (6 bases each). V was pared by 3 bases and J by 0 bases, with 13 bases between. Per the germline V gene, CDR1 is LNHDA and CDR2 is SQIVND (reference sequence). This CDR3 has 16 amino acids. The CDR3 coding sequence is TGTGCCAGTAGTATCATCCCGGGGGCTAGCACAGATACGCAGTATTTT. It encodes CASSIIPGASTDTQYF. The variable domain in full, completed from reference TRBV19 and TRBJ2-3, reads DGGITQSPKYLFRKEGQNVTLSCEQNLNHDAMYWYRQDPGQGLRLIYYSQIVNDFQKGDIAEGYSVSREKKESFPLTVTSAQKNPTAFYLCASSIIPGASTDTQYFGPGTRLTVL.